Listed below are T cell receptor beta chains from one sample, sequenced in a study of shared clonotypes between healthy human individuals. Repertoires were generated with immunoSEQ multiplex PCR, while TCRdb's copy carries only in-frame clones and drops some. The table shows about 1.5 million clones, with roughly 98% occurring only once. The specimen was naive CD4+ T cells sorted from blood. The receptors come from a man aged 30-40 years in good health. CDR3s include the opening cysteine and the closing phenylalanine or tryptophan. D genes are given only for firm matches. Rows may omit the clone size; those that give it use once, few, many or a size class.

TGTGCCAGCAGCAAATGGACAGGGGGCGGGGAGCTGTTTTTT	CASSKWTGGGELFF	NA	TRBD1	TRBV5-4	TRBJ2-2
TGTGCCAGCAGCGTAGGGGACAGGGAGAATGAAAAACTGTTTTTT	CASSVGDRENEKLFF	NA	TRBD1	TRBV9	TRBJ1-4
TGCGCCAGCAGCCAAGATCGAAACTTCTACTCTGGAAACACCATATATTTT	CASSQDRNFYSGNTIYF	NA	NA	TRBV4-3	TRBJ1-3
TGTGCCAGCAGTCCTGGACTAGCGGGGACCGGGGAGCTGTTTTTT	CASSPGLAGTGELFF	NA	TRBD2	TRBV28	TRBJ2-2
TGCGCCAGCAGCAACAAACTAGTCTCAGATACGCAGTATTTT	CASSNKLVSDTQYF	NA	NA	TRBV10-1	TRBJ2-3
TGCGCCAGCTCAGGGGGGGAGACCCAGTACTTC	CASSGGETQYF	NA	NA	TRBV10-1	TRBJ2-5
TGTGCCAGCAGCTTTAACCAGGGCTTAGATACGCAGTATTTT	CASSFNQGLDTQYF	NA	NA	TRBV5-4	TRBJ2-3
TGTGCCAGCAGCCGTCCGGGGGGGGTCAACGAGCAGTACTTC	CASSRPGGVNEQYF	NA	TRBD2	TRBV5-4	TRBJ2-7
TGTGCCAGCAATTGGGAGACAGGGAGGCGCGACGAGCAGTACTTC	CASNWETGRRDEQYF	NA	NA	TRBV28	TRBJ2-7
TGCAGCGTGGGACTAGCGAAGGGGGAGACCCAGTACTTC	CSVGLAKGETQYF	NA	TRBD2	TRBV29-1	TRBJ2-5
TGCGCCAGCAGCCAGGGACTAGCGGAGGGTTACTACGAGCAGTACTTC	CASSQGLAEGYYEQYF	NA	TRBD2	TRBV4-1	TRBJ2-7
TGTGCCAGCAGTTACGTACCAGGGGGCCCCTACGAGCAGTACTTC	CASSYVPGGPYEQYF	NA	TRBD1	TRBV6-6	TRBJ2-7
TGTGCCAGCAGTGAGGGACCAGACAGGGGCCCCTACAATGAGCAGTTCTTC	CASSEGPDRGPYNEQFF	NA	TRBD1	TRBV2	TRBJ2-1
TGCGCCAGCAGCTCCCAACCTTACGAGCAGTACTTC	CASSSQPYEQYF	NA	NA	TRBV5-1	TRBJ2-7
TGTGCCAGCAGCTTGAACACGGGGGCGTCGGTCACTGAAGCTTTCTTT	CASSLNTGASVTEAFF	once	NA	TRBV5-6	TRBJ1-1
TGTGCCAGCAGCCTGGGACGGCTCAGGTCTAGCGAGCAGTACTTC	CASSLGRLRSSEQYF	NA	NA	TRBV13	TRBJ2-7
TGCGCCAGCAGTGATCTGAGGACTAGCGGGATTTGGGAGCAGTACTTC	CASSDLRTSGIWEQYF	NA	TRBD2	TRBV10-1	TRBJ2-7
TGTGCCAGCCAACAGGGGGCATCCCAGCATTTT	CASQQGASQHF	NA	TRBD1	TRBV19	TRBJ1-5
TGTGCCAGCAGCCCTAGGGGCATGGACAGGTGGGGGGAAAAACTGTTTTTT	CASSPRGMDRWGEKLFF	NA	TRBD1	TRBV7-8	TRBJ1-4
TGTGCCAGCAGTGAACAGGGGGAGCAGTTCTTC	CASSEQGEQFF	once	NA	TRBV2	TRBJ2-1
TGTGCCAGCAGCCCCTTTTACGAGCAGTACTTC	CASSPFYEQYF	NA	NA	TRBV6-6	TRBJ2-7
TGTGCCATCAGCACGGGGGAGCGAGTGATGGATACGCAGTATTTT	CAISTGERVMDTQYF	NA	NA	TRBV10-3	TRBJ2-3
TGTGCCAGCAGCCCCCGGACGGGGGGAACAAACACCGGGGAGCTGTTTTTT	CASSPRTGGTNTGELFF	NA	TRBD2	TRBV9	TRBJ2-2
TGCGCCAGCAGCACCCGGGACGGGACGGCCAAAAACATTCAGTACTTC	CASSTRDGTAKNIQYF	NA	NA	TRBV5-1	TRBJ2-4
TGTGCCAGCAGCTTAGTAGGGATAATGAACACTGAAGCTTTCTTT	CASSLVGIMNTEAFF	NA	NA	TRBV11-2	TRBJ1-1
TGTGCCAGTAGGAAGGTCGTCTGGGGAAATCAGCCCCAGCATTTT	CASRKVVWGNQPQHF	NA	NA	TRBV19	TRBJ1-5
TGTGCCAGCAGTAAGACAGGGCTGGGCAATCAGCCCCAGCATTTT	CASSKTGLGNQPQHF	NA	TRBD1	TRBV6-5	TRBJ1-5
TGTGCCAGCAGCCGAATCGGGACAGATACGCAGTATTTT	CASSRIGTDTQYF	NA	NA	TRBV9	TRBJ2-3
TGTGCCACCAGCAGAGATCGGGGGGACACTGAAGCTTTCTTT	CATSRDRGDTEAFF	NA	NA	TRBV15	TRBJ1-1
TGTGCCAGTAGTATAGCGGGACATGAAGCCTACGAGCAGTACTTC	CASSIAGHEAYEQYF	NA	NA	TRBV19	TRBJ2-7
TGTGCCAGCAGCTCCGACTTAAGGCCTGTCAATGAGCAGTTCTTC	CASSSDLRPVNEQFF	NA	NA	TRBV7-6	TRBJ2-1
TGCAGTGCCAGGACAGGGCAAGCTTTCTTT	CSARTGQAFF	NA	TRBD1	TRBV20-1	TRBJ1-1
TGTGCCAGTAGTTTCCGGTCCAGCACAGATACGCAGTATTTT	CASSFRSSTDTQYF	NA	NA	TRBV19	TRBJ2-3
TGTGCCAGCAGCTTAGCAGGGGCCCATCAGCCCCAGCATTTT	CASSLAGAHQPQHF	NA	NA	TRBV7-2	TRBJ1-5
TGTGCCAGCAGTTTACAGGGACCCGACTATGGCTACACCTTC	CASSLQGPDYGYTF	NA	NA	TRBV28	TRBJ1-2
TGTGCCAGCTCACCGACGTCGCAGGGTTCTAACACTGAAGCTTTCTTT	CASSPTSQGSNTEAFF	NA	NA	TRBV18	TRBJ1-1
TGTGCCAGCAGTTTAAACGGGGGGCTGGTCTATGGCTACACCTTC	CASSLNGGLVYGYTF	NA	NA	TRBV27	TRBJ1-2
TGTGCCAGCAGCGGCCGGGACAGTAGCACAGATACGCAGTATTTT	CASSGRDSSTDTQYF	NA	TRBD1	TRBV5-4	TRBJ2-3
TGTGCCAGCAGCGTAGCCGCTCGAGACGAGCAGTACTTC	CASSVAARDEQYF	once	NA	TRBV9	TRBJ2-7
TGTGCCAGCAGGGCGGGGCTAGACGGAGCCAAAAACATTCAGTACTTC	CASRAGLDGAKNIQYF	NA	NA	TRBV5-4	TRBJ2-4
TGTGCCAGCAGCGAAACTAGCATCTCAGATACGCAGTATTTT	CASSETSISDTQYF	NA	NA	TRBV7-3	TRBJ2-3
TGCGCCAGCAGCTCCAACAGGGACGCGTTAGCCAAAAACATTCAGTACTTC	CASSSNRDALAKNIQYF	NA	NA	TRBV5-1	TRBJ2-4
TGCGCCAGCAGCCCCCACGGGCCGAGGAGCACAGATACGCAGTATTTT	CASSPHGPRSTDTQYF	NA	NA	TRBV5-1	TRBJ2-3
TGTGCCAGCAGCGTGGAAGATCCAGATACGCAGTATTTT	CASSVEDPDTQYF	NA	NA	TRBV9	TRBJ2-3
TGTGCCACCAGCAGACAACAGGGGTCGGGCTATGGCTACACCTTC	CATSRQQGSGYGYTF	NA	TRBD1	TRBV15	TRBJ1-2
TGCGCCAGCAGCTTGTATTTATTGGTGGCAGCAGATGGGTCAGATGAGCAGTTCTTC	CASSLYLLVAADGSDEQFF	once	NA	TRBV5-1	TRBJ2-1
TGCAGCGTTGAAGGAGCAGGGTACAATGAGCAGTTCTTC	CSVEGAGYNEQFF	NA	NA	TRBV29-1	TRBJ2-1
TGTGCCATCAGTGAAATTATAGGGTTGGGCAATCAGCCCCAGCATTTT	CAISEIIGLGNQPQHF	NA	NA	TRBV10-3	TRBJ1-5
TGTGCCAGCAGTATGACGACCGGGACACCCGCTAACATAAACACTGAAGCTTTCTTT	CASSMTTGTPANINTEAFF	NA	NA	TRBV27	TRBJ1-1
TGTGCCAGCTCACCTGCCGGGAGGAGGGATGAAAAACTGTTTTTT	CASSPAGRRDEKLFF	NA	NA	TRBV18	TRBJ1-4
TGTGCCAGCAAGTCACGCGCGAAAGTAACCCGACCCCAAGAAGGTTACGGCAATCAGCCCCAGCATTTT	CASKSRAKVTRPQEGYGNQPQHF	NA	NA	TRBV28	TRBJ1-5